These 20 T cell receptor beta chains came from one sample sequenced in a study of T cell responses to AZD1222 COVID-19 vaccine. The method was immunoSEQ multiplex PCR; TCRdb's version includes in-frame clones alone and lacks a portion of them. The sample lists roughly 160,000 clones, about nine tenths occurring once. The material sequenced was peripheral blood, taken on day 0 of AZD1222 vaccination. The source of these receptors is an adult in good health.

This sequence joins TRBV7-9 and TRBJ1-5, with D tentatively TRBD1 (5 bases). V gave up 1 base and J gave up 9 bases, with 7 bases separating them. The CDR3 runs to 12 residues. In germline, CDR1 is SEHNR, CDR2 FQNEAQ (reference sequence). The DNA for the CDR3 is TGTGCCAGCAGCTTAGATGGGGGGCCCCAGCATTTT. Translating it yields CASSLDGGPQHF.

In DNA, the CDR3 is TGTGCCAGCAGCTCTCGAGCGGTAGCCGCAACGCAGTATTTT. Protein product: CASSSRAVAATQYF. V and J are TRBV7-2 and TRBJ2-3; D perhaps matches TRBD2 (5 bases). With 4 bases removed from V and 9 bases from J, the gap between germline ends came to 17 bases. Germline CDR1 SGHTA, CDR2 FQGNSA. The CDR3 consists of 14 residues.

This clone came up once. The chain joins TRBV11-2 to TRBJ1-4; no definite D call. The CDR3 length is 11 residues. Germline values: CDR1 SGHAT, CDR2 FQNNGV. V dropped 8 bases and J dropped 8 bases, with 9 bases sitting between them. DNA of the CDR3: TGTGCCAGCTCTCAAGGAGAAAAACTGTTTTTT. It specifies CASSQGEKLFF.

The chain joins TRBV24-1 to TRBJ2-3; TRBD1 matches 8 bases. Germline assignment: CDR1 KGHDR and CDR2 SFDVKD. The junction had 8 bases not matched to a gene; V was cut back by 3 bases and J by 1 base. This CDR3 region has 17 residues. In nucleotides, the CDR3 is TGTGCCACCAGTGATCCCTCGGACAGGGTGGGCACAGATACGCAGTATTTT. Protein sequence: CATSDPSDRVGTDTQYF.

J is TRBJ1-5 and V is TRBV10-3; TRBD1 agrees at 9 bases. CDR3 length equals 18 residues. Germline V lookup: CDR1 ENHRY, CDR2 SYGVKD. Trimming at V came to 5 bases and at J to 2 bases, leaving 13 bases not matched to a gene. The CDR3 loop reads CAISPTMGGDRGNQPQHF. The CDR3 DNA is TGTGCCATCAGTCCAACCATGGGGGGGGACAGGGGCAATCAGCCCCAGCATTTT.

The chain combines TRBV6-2 or TRBV6-3 with TRBJ2-2; D remains ambiguous. This CDR3 is built from 15 residues. In germline, CDR1 is MNHEY, CDR2 SVGEGT. Trimming cost V 0 bases and J 4 bases, with 9 bases left between them. CDR3 sequence (DNA): TGTGCCAGCAGTTACTCGGCCACCTCCACCGGGGAGCTGTTTTTT. This encodes CASSYSATSTGELFF.

The chain uses TRBV28 and TRBJ1-5; D possibly corresponds to TRBD1 (6 bases). V dropped 2 bases and J dropped 4 bases, with 9 bases sitting between them. Germline CDR1 reads MDHEN; CDR2 reads SYDVKM. The CDR3 contains 14 residues. CDR3 coding DNA: TGTGCCAGCAGTTTAAGTCAGGGGAATCAGCCCCAGCATTTT. Protein: CASSLSQGNQPQHF.

The genes are TRBV29-1 and TRBJ2-3, with a weak D call TRBD2 (6 bases). This CDR3 is 11 amino acids long. CDR1 is SQVTM, CDR2 ANQGSEA, per germline. Trimming stripped 6 bases from V and 5 bases from J, with 9 bases between. The CDR3 sequence is CSVSGGDTQYF. Here the CDR3 DNA reads TGCAGCGTCTCCGGGGGAGATACGCAGTATTTT.

The rearrangement uses TRBV9 and TRBJ1-3; no definite D call. This CDR3 contains 16 residues. Germline assignment: CDR1 SGDLS and CDR2 YYNGEE. With 1 base removed from V and 0 bases from J, the gap between germline ends came to 11 bases. CDR3 sequence reads: CASSVSGVDSGNTIYF. CDR3 DNA: TGTGCCAGCAGCGTATCCGGAGTAGACTCTGGAAACACCATATATTTT. Full variable domain (outside the CDR3, taken from reference TRBV9 and TRBJ1-3): DSGVTQTPKHLITATGQRVTLRCSPRSGDLSVYWYQQSLDQGLQFLIQYYNGEERAKGNILERFSAQQFPDLHSELNLSSLELGDSALYFCASSVSGVDSGNTIYFGEGSWLTVV.

This chain links TRBV7-2 with TRBJ2-7; 8 nucleotides match TRBD1. CDR3 length: 14 amino acids. J gave up 5 bases and V 3 bases, and 6 bases lay outside the gene matches. Germline values: CDR1 SGHTA, CDR2 FQGNSA. CDR3 sequence (DNA): TGTGCCAGCAGCTTTCAGGGGGCCGCCAACGAGCAGTACTTC. Its translation is CASSFQGAANEQYF.

The rearrangement uses TRBV12-3 or TRBV12-4 and TRBJ2-3; D gene ambiguous. Trimming shortened V by 6 bases and J by 3 bases, and 7 bases separated the two germline ends. This CDR3 spans 12 amino acids. DNA for the CDR3: TGTGCCAGCAGGGTTGGGACAGATACGCAGTATTTT. Its translation is CASRVGTDTQYF.

A single count supports this clone. This CDR3 is CASSLVLWGNIQYF. DNA of the CDR3: TGTGCCAGCAGCTTAGTGCTTTGGGGGAACATTCAGTACTTC. This rearrangement joins TRBV7-2 to TRBJ2-4; TRBD1 or TRBD2 may be the D gene (5 bases each). The V gene lost 1 base and the J gene lost 7 bases, with 11 bases spanning the gap. The length of the CDR3 is 14 residues. Per germline, CDR1 SGHTA and CDR2 FQGNSA.

The chain has TRBV7-3 and TRBJ1-1; D possibly corresponds to TRBD1 (5 bases). The CDR3 runs 13 residues. The germline V gene encodes CDR1 SGHTA and CDR2 FQGTGA. Trimming left V 5 bases short and J 7 bases short, with 14 bases between. CDR3 coding DNA: TGTGCCAGCAGCCCCCAGGGCGGTCTTGAAGCTTTCTTT. Translated: CASSPQGGLEAFF.

The chain combines TRBV4-3 with TRBJ1-3; unclear D gene. The germline V gene has CDR1 LGHNA and CDR2 YSLEER. V was cut by 1 base and J by 0 bases, with 16 bases left in between. The CDR3 totals 18 residues. CDR3: CASSQGPARMSSGNTIYF. The CDR3 DNA sequence: TGCGCCAGCAGCCAAGGCCCGGCCCGGATGAGCTCTGGAAACACCATATATTTT.

This chain connects TRBV2 to TRBJ2-2; no reliable D call. V lost 8 bases and J lost 6, with 16 bases in between. The CDR3 length is 14 residues. CDR1 is SNHLY and CDR2 is FYNNEI in the germline V gene. The CDR3 loop is CASRVGTAPGELFF. The CDR3 DNA is TGTGCCAGCCGGGTCGGAACTGCTCCCGGGGAGCTGTTTTTT. Together with reference TRBV2 and TRBJ2-2, the CDR3 gives the full variable domain: EPEVTQTPSHQVTQMGQEVILRCVPISNHLYFYWYRQILGQKVEFLVSFYNNEISEKSEIFDDQFSVERPDGSNFTLKIRSTKLEDSAMYFCASRVGTAPGELFFGEGSRLTVL.

The genes are TRBV2 and TRBJ2-2; D uncertain. The CDR3 covers 11 residues. Germline V CDR1 and CDR2: SNHLY, FYNNEI. The germline V and J ends were trimmed by 3 bases and 7 bases, with 3 bases remaining between them. Written as DNA, the CDR3 is TGTGCCAGCAGTGACCACGGGGAGCTGTTTTTT. Its translation is CASSDHGELFF.

A few counts support this clone. The chain's CDR3 is CASTEGFGYTF. The CDR3 DNA follows: TGCGCCAGCACTGAAGGGTTTGGCTACACCTTC. This chain uses TRBV5-1 with TRBJ1-2; D gene unclear. The V end lost 6 bases, the J end lost 7 bases, and 10 bases lay between the germline ends. The V gene's germline CDR1 is SGHRS and CDR2 YFSETQ. The CDR3 spans 11 residues.

V usage is TRBV7-2 and J usage is TRBJ2-3; D gene ambiguous. Trimming took 5 bases from V and 0 from J, leaving 9 bases between them. This CDR3 region has 14 residues. The germline V gene encodes CDR1 SGHTA and CDR2 FQGNSA. The CDR3 sequence: CASSAPLSTDTQYF. The CDR3 DNA reads as TGTGCCAGCAGCGCCCCCCTTAGCACAGATACGCAGTATTTT.

The chain combines TRBV4-2 with TRBJ1-4; unclear D gene. V lost 1 base and J lost 11, with 20 bases in between. Looked up from germline, CDR1 is LGHNA and CDR2 is YNFKEQ. This CDR3 spans 16 amino acids. Written as DNA, the CDR3 is TGTGCCAGCAGCCAAGGCCCCGGGCCCGCGGTAGAGAAACTGTTTTTT. Residues: CASSQGPGPAVEKLFF.

The chain employs TRBV6-2 or TRBV6-3 and TRBJ1-6; TRBD1 aligns across 9 bases. The V gene end was trimmed by 0 bases and the J gene end by 10 bases; junction bases not matched to a gene: 4. The CDR3 length is 15 residues. Looked up from germline, CDR1 is MNHEY and CDR2 is SVGEGT. CDR3 in amino acids: CASSYSGTGSSPLHF. The CDR3 coding sequence is TGTGCCAGCAGTTACTCCGGGACAGGGTCCTCACCCCTCCACTTT.